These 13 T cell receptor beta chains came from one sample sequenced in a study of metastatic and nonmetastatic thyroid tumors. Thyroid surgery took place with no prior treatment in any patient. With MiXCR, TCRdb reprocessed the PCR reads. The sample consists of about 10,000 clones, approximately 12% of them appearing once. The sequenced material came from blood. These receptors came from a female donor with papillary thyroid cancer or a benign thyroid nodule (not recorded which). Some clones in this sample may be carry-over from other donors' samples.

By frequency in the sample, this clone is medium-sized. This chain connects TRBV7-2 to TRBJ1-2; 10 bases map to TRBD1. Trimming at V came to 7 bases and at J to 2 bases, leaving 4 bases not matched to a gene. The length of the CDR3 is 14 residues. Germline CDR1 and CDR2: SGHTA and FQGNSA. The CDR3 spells CASTRQGANYGYTF. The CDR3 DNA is TGTGCCAGCACCAGACAGGGGGCAAACTATGGCTACACCTTC.

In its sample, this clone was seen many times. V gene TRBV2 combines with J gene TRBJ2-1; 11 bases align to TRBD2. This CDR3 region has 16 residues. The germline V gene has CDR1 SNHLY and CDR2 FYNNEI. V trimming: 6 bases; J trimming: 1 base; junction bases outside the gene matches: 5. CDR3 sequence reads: CASSTSGSQSYNEQFF. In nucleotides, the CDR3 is TGTGCCAGCAGCACTAGCGGGAGTCAGTCCTACAATGAGCAGTTCTTC.

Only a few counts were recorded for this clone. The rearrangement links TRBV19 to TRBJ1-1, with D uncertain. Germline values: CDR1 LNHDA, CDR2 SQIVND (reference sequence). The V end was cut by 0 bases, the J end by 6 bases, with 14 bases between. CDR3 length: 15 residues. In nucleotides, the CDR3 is TGTGCCAGTAGTATAGATCCCGGGGTCGCTGCTGAAGCTTTCTTT. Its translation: CASSIDPGVAAEAFF.

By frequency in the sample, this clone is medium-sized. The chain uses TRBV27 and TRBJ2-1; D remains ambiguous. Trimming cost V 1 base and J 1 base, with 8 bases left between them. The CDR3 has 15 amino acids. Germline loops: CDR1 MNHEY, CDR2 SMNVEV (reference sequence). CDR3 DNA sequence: TGTGCCAGCAGTTTATTTCCACCATCCTACAATGAGCAGTTCTTC. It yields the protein CASSLFPPSYNEQFF.

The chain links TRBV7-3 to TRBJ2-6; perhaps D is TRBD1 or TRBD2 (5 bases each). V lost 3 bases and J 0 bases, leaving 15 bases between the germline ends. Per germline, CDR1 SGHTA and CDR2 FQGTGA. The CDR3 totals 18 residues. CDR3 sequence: CASSFPGTSLSGANVLTF. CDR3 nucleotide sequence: TGTGCCAGCAGCTTTCCCGGGACCTCCCTCTCTGGGGCCAACGTCCTGACTTTC.

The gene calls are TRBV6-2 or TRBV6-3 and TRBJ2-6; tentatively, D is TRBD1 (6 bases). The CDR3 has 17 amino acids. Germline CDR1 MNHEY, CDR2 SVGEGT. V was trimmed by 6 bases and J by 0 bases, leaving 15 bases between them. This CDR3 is CASRPAQGNSGANVLTF. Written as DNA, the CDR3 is TGTGCCAGCAGACCCGCACAGGGCAACTCTGGGGCCAACGTCCTGACTTTC.

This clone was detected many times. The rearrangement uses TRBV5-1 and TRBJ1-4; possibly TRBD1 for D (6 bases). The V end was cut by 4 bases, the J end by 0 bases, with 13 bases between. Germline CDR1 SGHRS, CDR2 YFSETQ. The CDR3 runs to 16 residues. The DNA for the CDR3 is TGCGCCAGCAGCGTACAGGGTCTTGCAACTAATGAAAAACTGTTTTTT. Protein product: CASSVQGLATNEKLFF.

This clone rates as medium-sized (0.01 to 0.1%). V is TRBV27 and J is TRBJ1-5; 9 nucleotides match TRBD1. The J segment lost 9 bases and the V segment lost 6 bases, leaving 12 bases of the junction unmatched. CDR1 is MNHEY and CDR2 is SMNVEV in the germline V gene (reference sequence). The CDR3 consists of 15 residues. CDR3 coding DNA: TGTGCCAGCAGGTTCTCTAGACAGGGGGGTTGGCCCCAGCATTTT. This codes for CASRFSRQGGWPQHF.

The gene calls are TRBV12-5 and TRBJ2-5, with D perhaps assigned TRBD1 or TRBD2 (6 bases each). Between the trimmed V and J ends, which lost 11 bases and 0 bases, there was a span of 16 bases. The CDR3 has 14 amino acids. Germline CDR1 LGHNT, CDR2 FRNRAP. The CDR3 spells CAGLGGRDQETQYF. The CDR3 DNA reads TGTGCTGGGCTCGGGGGCCGTGACCAAGAGACCCAGTACTTC.

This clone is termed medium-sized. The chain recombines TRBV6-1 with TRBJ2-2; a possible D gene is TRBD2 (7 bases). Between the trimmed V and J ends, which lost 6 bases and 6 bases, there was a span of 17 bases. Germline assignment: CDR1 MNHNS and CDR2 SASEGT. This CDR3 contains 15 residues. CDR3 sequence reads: CASSRGGGSAGELFF. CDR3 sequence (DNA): TGTGCCAGCAGCAGAGGGGGGGGTTCGGCCGGGGAGCTGTTTTTT.

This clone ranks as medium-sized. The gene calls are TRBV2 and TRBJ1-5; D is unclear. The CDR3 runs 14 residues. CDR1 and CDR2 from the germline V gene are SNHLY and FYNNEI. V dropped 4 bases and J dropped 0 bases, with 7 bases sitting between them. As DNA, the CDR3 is TGTGCCAGCAGTGTGGCTTATAGCAATCAGCCCCAGCATTTT. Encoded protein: CASSVAYSNQPQHF.

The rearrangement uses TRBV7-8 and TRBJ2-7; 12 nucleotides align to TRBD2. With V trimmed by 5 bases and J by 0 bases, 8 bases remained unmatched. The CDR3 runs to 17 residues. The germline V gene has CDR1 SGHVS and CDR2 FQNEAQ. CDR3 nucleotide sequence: TGTGCCAGCAGCCCTGGACTAGCGGGATTAAGCTCCTACGAGCAGTACTTC. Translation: CASSPGLAGLSSYEQYF.

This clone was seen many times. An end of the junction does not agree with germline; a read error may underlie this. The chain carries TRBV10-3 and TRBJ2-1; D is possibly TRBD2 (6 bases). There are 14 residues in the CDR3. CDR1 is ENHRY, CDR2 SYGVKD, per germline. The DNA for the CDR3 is TGTGCCACCGGTGGGATTGCGGGGCGCAATGAGCGGTTCTTC. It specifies CATGGIAGRNERFF.